This is a list of T cell receptor beta chains from one sample in a study of T-cell reconstitution after alpha-beta-depleted transplantation in children. TCRdb itself ran the PCR reads through MiXCR, one entry per CDR3 protein. Of about 830,000 distinct CDR3 sequences listed, roughly 15% are singletons. The specimen comprised PBMCs, mostly from graft donor cells, sampled 360 days after TCRalphabeta/CD19-depleted stem cell transplant. The receptors stem from a male patient between 5 and 17 years old who had a stem cell transplant for acute lymphoblastic leukemia, so the T cells may come from the graft donor. Both conserved end residues are part of each CDR3.

v_gene: TRBV7-3
CDR3aa: CASSHPGLTNTGELFF

v_gene: TRBV12-3/TRBV12-4
CDR3aa: CASQTGQTYNEQFF

v_gene: TRBV4-1
CDR3aa: CASSHLASGLGSEQYF

v_gene: TRBV29-1
CDR3aa: CSGRGQGYGYTF

v_gene: TRBV6-5
CDR3aa: CASSYYPGAKNIQYF

v_gene: TRBV6-1
CDR3aa: CASIIRTPGANVLTF

v_gene: TRBV5-4
CDR3aa: CASSSGLKDEQFF

v_gene: TRBV7-3
CDR3aa: CASSGHRGTPLHF

v_gene: TRBV11-3
CDR3aa: CASSLDGLSWAGELFF

v_gene: TRBV27
CDR3aa: CASSLFALSGGNEQFF

v_gene: TRBV3-1
CDR3aa: CASSQESQAMVISNEQFF

v_gene: TRBV19
CDR3aa: CASSATGGQPQHF

v_gene: TRBV10-3
CDR3aa: CAISGLAGPDNEQFF

v_gene: TRBV7-2
CDR3aa: CASSPKAGVYEQYF

v_gene: TRBV2
CDR3aa: CASSVAVLGTSGSNEQFF

v_gene: TRBV4-1
CDR3aa: CASSQFDRISSYEQYF

v_gene: TRBV29-1
CDR3aa: CSVGTPAGYGYTF

v_gene: TRBV24-1
CDR3aa: CATSGRAYNEQFF

v_gene: TRBV11-2
CDR3aa: CASSFSGQTLETQYF

v_gene: TRBV20-1
CDR3aa: CRLSRGGGHTEAFF

v_gene: TRBV12-3/TRBV12-4
CDR3aa: CASTLVREQFF

v_gene: TRBV11-2
CDR3aa: CASSSGFMNTEAFF

v_gene: TRBV9
CDR3aa: CASSITSGAYNEQFF

v_gene: TRBV2
CDR3aa: CASSPRFYLSSGNTIYF

v_gene: TRBV4-1
CDR3aa: CASSPLLADRSSYEQYF

v_gene: TRBV7-7
CDR3aa: CASHDQAVGLRGEAFF

v_gene: TRBV4-1
CDR3aa: CASSQRTGHESGANVLTF

v_gene: TRBV20-1
CDR3aa: CSARDLEAGPLITYEQYF

v_gene: TRBV5-1
CDR3aa: CASSFEANEQYF

v_gene: TRBV7-8
CDR3aa: CASSSLRASGSYEQYF

v_gene: TRBV9
CDR3aa: CASSTQAGGPYEQFF

v_gene: TRBV6-1
CDR3aa: CASSPGTGRLGGELFF

v_gene: TRBV10-3
CDR3aa: CAISDLGGRSYEQYF

v_gene: TRBV5-1
CDR3aa: CASRDKGTNTGELFF

v_gene: TRBV9
CDR3aa: CASSADVRFF

v_gene: TRBV4-1
CDR3aa: CASSQPFGQPSYNEQFF

v_gene: TRBV4-1
CDR3aa: CASSPTGLRSGNTIYF

v_gene: TRBV5-1
CDR3aa: CASSQTHTYNEQFF

v_gene: TRBV6-2/TRBV6-3
CDR3aa: CASSSNSGLADTQYF

v_gene: TRBV9
CDR3aa: CASSASGLAGGPSYNEQFF

v_gene: TRBV13
CDR3aa: CASSATQANEQFF

v_gene: TRBV5-1
CDR3aa: CASSLILMGRPEQFF

v_gene: TRBV25-1
CDR3aa: CASSVQGGNQPQHF

v_gene: TRBV29-1
CDR3aa: CSCSLVQETQYF

v_gene: TRBV5-1
CDR3aa: CASSRSSGTGKYEQYF

v_gene: TRBV2
CDR3aa: CAGTWRGVNEQFF

v_gene: TRBV15
CDR3aa: CATSRDRVDTEAFF